This T cell receptor beta chain was sequenced during a study of blood T cell repertoires in COVID-19. Study information: Spain, Italy and the United States supplied samples that represented acute and convalescent COVID-19. T cells, B-cell-depleted T cells, or PBMCs supplied cDNA or gDNA.

This clone is a singleton in its sample. The same CDR3 arises from other DNA sequences in this sample as well. The authors' processing: From reference gene primer amplification, estimates of nucleated cell counts were derived. TCRdb's copy holds only in-frame clones and misses some; the assay was immunoSEQ multiplex PCR. V and J calls and clone size are given by that table; D and trimming were obtained from the DNA. The data hold 100,000 to 150,000 clones, with approximately 83% observed a single time. In germline, CDR1 is LNHDA, CDR2 SQIVND (reference sequence). The CDR3 contains 13 residues. Trimming cost V 3 bases and J 0 bases, with 5 bases left between them.

The chain uses TRBV19 and TRBJ1-1, with no clear D. Sequences were obtained from peripheral blood. This receptor was taken from a man at least 80 years old with active or convalescent COVID-19. As DNA, the CDR3 is TGTGCCAGTAGTATCCAGGTGAACACTGAAGCTTTCTTT. This gives the protein CASSIQVNTEAFF.